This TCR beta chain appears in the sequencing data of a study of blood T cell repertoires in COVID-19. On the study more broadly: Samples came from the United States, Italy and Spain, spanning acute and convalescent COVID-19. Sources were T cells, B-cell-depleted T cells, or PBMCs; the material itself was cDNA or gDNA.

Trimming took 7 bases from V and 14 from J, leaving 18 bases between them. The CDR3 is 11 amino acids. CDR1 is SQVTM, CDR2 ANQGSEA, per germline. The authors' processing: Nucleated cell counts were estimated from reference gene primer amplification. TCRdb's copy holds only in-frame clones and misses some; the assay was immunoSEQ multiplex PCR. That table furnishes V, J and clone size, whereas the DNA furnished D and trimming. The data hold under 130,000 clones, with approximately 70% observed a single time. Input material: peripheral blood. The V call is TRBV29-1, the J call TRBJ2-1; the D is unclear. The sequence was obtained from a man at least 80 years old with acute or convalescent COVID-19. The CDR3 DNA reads TGCAGCGCCGACGGCTCCGCGGCGGAGTTCTTC. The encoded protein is CSADGSAAEFF.